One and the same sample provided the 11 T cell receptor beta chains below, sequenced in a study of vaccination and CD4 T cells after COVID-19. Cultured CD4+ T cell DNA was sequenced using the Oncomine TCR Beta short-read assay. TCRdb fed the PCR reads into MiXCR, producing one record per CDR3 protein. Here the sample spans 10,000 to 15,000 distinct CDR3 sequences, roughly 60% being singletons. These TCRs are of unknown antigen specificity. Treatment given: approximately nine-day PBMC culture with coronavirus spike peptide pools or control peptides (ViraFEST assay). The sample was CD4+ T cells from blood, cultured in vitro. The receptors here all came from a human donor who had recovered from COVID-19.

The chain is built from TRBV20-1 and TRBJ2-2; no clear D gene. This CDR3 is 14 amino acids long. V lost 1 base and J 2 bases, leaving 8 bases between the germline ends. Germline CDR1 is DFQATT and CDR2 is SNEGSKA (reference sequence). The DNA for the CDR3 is TGCAGTGCTAGAGCTAACAGCAACACCGGGGAGCTGTTTTTT. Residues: CSARANSNTGELFF.

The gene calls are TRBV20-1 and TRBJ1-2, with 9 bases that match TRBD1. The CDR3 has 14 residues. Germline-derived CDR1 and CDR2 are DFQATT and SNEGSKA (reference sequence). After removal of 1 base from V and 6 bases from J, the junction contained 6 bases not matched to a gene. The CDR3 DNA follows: TGCAGTGCTAGAGTGGGGGACAGGGTGGATGGCTACACCTTC. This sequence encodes CSARVGDRVDGYTF.

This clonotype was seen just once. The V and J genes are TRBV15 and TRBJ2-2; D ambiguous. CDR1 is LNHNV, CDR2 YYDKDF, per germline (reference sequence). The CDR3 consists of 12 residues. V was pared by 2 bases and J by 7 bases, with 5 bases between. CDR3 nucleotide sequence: TGTGCCACCAGCAGACTTCTCGGGGAGCTGTTTTTT. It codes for CATSRLLGELFF.

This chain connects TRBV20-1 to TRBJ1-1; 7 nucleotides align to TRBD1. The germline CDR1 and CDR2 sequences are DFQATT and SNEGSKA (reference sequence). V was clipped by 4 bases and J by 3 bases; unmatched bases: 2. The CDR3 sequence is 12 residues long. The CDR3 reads CSAKTGDTEAFF. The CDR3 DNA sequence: TGCAGTGCTAAAACAGGGGACACTGAAGCTTTCTTT.

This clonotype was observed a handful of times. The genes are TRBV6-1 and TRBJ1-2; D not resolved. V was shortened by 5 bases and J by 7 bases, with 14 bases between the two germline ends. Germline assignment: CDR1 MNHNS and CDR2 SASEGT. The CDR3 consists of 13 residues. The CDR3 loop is CASSLRRFGGYTF. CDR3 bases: TGTGCCAGCAGTCTCCGACGATTTGGTGGCTACACCTTC.

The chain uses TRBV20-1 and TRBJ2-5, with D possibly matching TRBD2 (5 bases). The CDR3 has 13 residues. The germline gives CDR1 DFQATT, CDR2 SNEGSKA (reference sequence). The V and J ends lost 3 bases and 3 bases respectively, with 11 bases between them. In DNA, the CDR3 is TGCAGTGCTAGCTGGCGGGCGGAAGAGACCCAGTACTTC. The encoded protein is CSASWRAEETQYF.

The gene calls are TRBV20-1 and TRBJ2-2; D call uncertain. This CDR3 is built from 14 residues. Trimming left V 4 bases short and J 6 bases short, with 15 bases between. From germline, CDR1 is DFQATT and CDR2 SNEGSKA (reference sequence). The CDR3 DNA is TGCAGTGCTACCGTAGGCCCTAAGGCCGGGGAGCTGTTTTTT. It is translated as CSATVGPKAGELFF.

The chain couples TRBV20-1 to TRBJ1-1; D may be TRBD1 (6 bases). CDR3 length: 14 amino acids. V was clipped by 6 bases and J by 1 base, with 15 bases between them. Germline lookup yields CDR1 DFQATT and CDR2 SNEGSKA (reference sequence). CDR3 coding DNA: TGCAGTGCCCCTCCGCGGGGGCCGAACACTGAAGCTTTCTTT. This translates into CSAPPRGPNTEAFF.

CDR3 sequence: CASRTGLTDTQYF. CDR3 nucleotide sequence: TGTGCCAGCAGAACAGGGTTAACAGATACGCAGTATTTT. The rearrangement links TRBV6-2 or TRBV6-3 to TRBJ2-3, with a possible D match to TRBD1 (6 bases). Germline values: CDR1 MNHEY, CDR2 SVGEGT. V was cut by 6 bases and J by 3 bases, with 10 bases left in between. The CDR3 has 13 residues.

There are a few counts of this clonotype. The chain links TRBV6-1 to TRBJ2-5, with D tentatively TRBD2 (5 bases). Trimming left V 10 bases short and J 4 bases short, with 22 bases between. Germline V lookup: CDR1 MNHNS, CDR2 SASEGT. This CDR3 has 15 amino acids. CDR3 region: CANRPTSGPRETQYF. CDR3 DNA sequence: TGTGCCAACCGCCCGACAAGCGGACCACGAGAGACCCAGTACTTC.

CDR3 in amino acids: CAWRGIGPHQPQHF. In DNA, the CDR3 is TGTGCCTGGAGGGGGATAGGACCTCATCAGCCCCAGCATTTT. The chain recombines TRBV30 with TRBJ1-5; D unresolved. The length of the CDR3 is 14 residues. The germline CDR1 and CDR2 sequences are GTSNPN and SVGIG (reference sequence). The V and J ends lost 3 bases and 5 bases respectively, with 14 bases between them.